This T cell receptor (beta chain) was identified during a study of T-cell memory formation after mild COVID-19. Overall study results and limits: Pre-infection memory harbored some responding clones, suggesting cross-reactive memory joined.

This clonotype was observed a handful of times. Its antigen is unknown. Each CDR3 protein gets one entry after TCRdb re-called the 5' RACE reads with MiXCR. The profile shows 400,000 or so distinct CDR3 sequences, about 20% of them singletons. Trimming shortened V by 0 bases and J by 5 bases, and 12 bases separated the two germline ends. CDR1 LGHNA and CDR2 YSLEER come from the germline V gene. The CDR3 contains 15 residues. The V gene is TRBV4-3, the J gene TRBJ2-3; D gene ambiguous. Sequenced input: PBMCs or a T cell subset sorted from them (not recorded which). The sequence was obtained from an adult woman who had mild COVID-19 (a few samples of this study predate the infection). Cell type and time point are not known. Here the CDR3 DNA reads TGCGCCAGCAGCCAAGATCCGGTGGGGATAGATACGCAGTATTTT. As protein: CASSQDPVGIDTQYF.